This passage covers 32 T cell receptor beta chains from one sample sequenced in a study of identical twins. TCRdb called the 5' RACE reads again in MiXCR, with one record for every CDR3 protein. The top ten hold under 6% of the sample, which has 260,000 or so distinct CDR3 sequences, approximately 6.8% seen once. These data are also associated with another study on yellow fever vaccine responses in identical twins.

The sequenced sample consisted of CD8+ T cells sorted from blood. Receptor source: a woman aged 18-29 years in good health.

This clonotype has at least ten counts. The V call is TRBV10-3, the J call TRBJ1-2; TRBD1 agrees at 9 bases. This CDR3 is 16 amino acids long. The germline V gene has CDR1 ENHRY and CDR2 SYGVKD. With V trimmed by 6 bases and J by 0 bases, 8 bases remained unmatched. The CDR3 DNA reads as TGTGCCATCAGGAATCCCGGGACAGGGACTAACTATGGCTACACCTTC. Its protein is CAIRNPGTGTNYGYTF.

There are many counts of this clonotype. The chain combines TRBV7-6 with TRBJ2-3, with D hard to call. V dropped 5 bases and J dropped 0 bases, with 6 bases sitting between them. This CDR3 contains 13 residues. In germline, CDR1 is SGHVS, CDR2 FNYEAQ. DNA for the CDR3: TGTGCCAGCAGCCCAACTAGCACAGATACGCAGTATTTT. Amino acids: CASSPTSTDTQYF.

This clonotype was seen ten or more times. The chain couples TRBV11-2 to TRBJ2-3; D gene unclear. The germline gives CDR1 SGHAT, CDR2 FQNNGV. This CDR3 contains 12 residues. V lost 3 bases and J lost 4, with 5 bases in between. Here the CDR3 reads CASSFVPDTQYF. Written as DNA, the CDR3 is TGTGCCAGCAGCTTTGTCCCAGATACGCAGTATTTT.

This chain links TRBV24-1 with TRBJ2-2; weak D call: TRBD1 (6 bases). The germline gives CDR1 KGHDR, CDR2 SFDVKD. This CDR3 comprises 17 residues. Between the trimmed V and J ends, which lost 0 bases and 0 bases, there was a span of 10 bases. In nucleotides, the CDR3 is TGTGCCACCAGTGATTTGCAAAGGGGGACGAACACCGGGGAGCTGTTTTTT. Translated, it gives CATSDLQRGTNTGELFF.

V and J are TRBV4-1 and TRBJ2-7, with D hard to call. V was cut by 1 base and J by 4 bases, with 14 bases left in between. The CDR3 is 15 amino acids. CDR1 is MGHRA, CDR2 YSYEKL, per germline. CDR3 DNA: TGCGCCAGCAGCCAAGTGGCTGGACCGGCGTACGAGCAGTACTTC. Residues: CASSQVAGPAYEQYF.

Only a few counts were recorded for this clonotype. The V gene is TRBV28, the J gene TRBJ2-1; D uncertain. The CDR3 loop spans 12 amino acids. V lost 9 bases and J lost 7, with 13 bases in between. In germline, CDR1 is MDHEN, CDR2 SYDVKM. This CDR3 reads CASFQARNEQFF. CDR3 bases: TGTGCCAGTTTCCAGGCGAGGAATGAGCAGTTCTTC.

This clonotype was observed many times. This chain links TRBV3-1 with TRBJ2-4; TRBD1 might be the D (5 bases). The CDR3 sequence is 14 residues long. The V end was cut by 1 base, the J end by 4 bases, with 8 bases between. The V gene's germline CDR1 is LGHDT and CDR2 YNNKEL (reference sequence). The CDR3 protein is CASSQVTDKNIQYF. Written as DNA, the CDR3 is TGTGCCAGCAGCCAAGTGACAGATAAAAACATTCAGTACTTC.

Ten or more counts support this clonotype. The rearrangement joins TRBV27 to TRBJ2-1; 11 bases are a match to TRBD2. The J segment lost 2 bases and the V segment lost 6 bases, leaving 3 bases of the junction unmatched. Germline loops: CDR1 MNHEY, CDR2 SMNVEV (reference sequence). This CDR3 comprises 15 residues. The CDR3 region is CASRVGLAAYNEQFF. The CDR3 coding sequence is TGTGCCAGCAGGGTGGGACTAGCGGCCTACAATGAGCAGTTCTTC.

The genes are TRBV7-9 and TRBJ2-2, with D possibly TRBD2 on 5 matching bases. CDR1 is SEHNR and CDR2 is FQNEAQ in the germline V gene (reference sequence). The CDR3 consists of 15 residues. Trimming stripped 6 bases from V and 5 bases from J, with 16 bases between. CDR3 in DNA: TGTGCCAGCAGACTCACGACTACAAAGACCGGGGAGCTGTTTTTT. Its translation is CASRLTTTKTGELFF. Variable domain in full (rest from reference TRBV7-9 and TRBJ2-2): DTGVSQNPRHKITKRGQNVTFRCDPISEHNRLYWYRQTLGQGPEFLTYFQNEAQLEKSRLLSDRFSAERPKGSFSTLEIQRTEQGDSAMYLCASRLTTTKTGELFFGEGSRLTVL.

The chain uses TRBV4-2 and TRBJ2-2; D might be TRBD2 (5 bases). Germline loops: CDR1 LGHNA, CDR2 YNFKEQ. CDR3 size: 20 residues. Trimming left V 0 bases short and J 0 bases short, with 20 bases between. CDR3 sequence (DNA): TGTGCCAGCAGCCAAGATGTGTTAGTCCAACTAGACGCGAACACCGGGGAGCTGTTTTTT. This translates into CASSQDVLVQLDANTGELFF.

Regarding this clonotype: A much larger clonotype is one base distant, so this may be a read error. The chain couples TRBV6-5 to TRBJ2-6; D ambiguous. Germline V lookup: CDR1 MNHEY, CDR2 SVGAGI. The CDR3 is 17 residues long. The CDR3 sequence: CTSSYSTDLSGANVLTF. The CDR3 region has the DNA TGTACCAGCAGTTACTCGACGGATCTCTCTGGGGCCAACGTCCTGACTTTC.

The J gene is TRBJ1-5, the V gene TRBV5-6; a weak D match, TRBD1 (6 bases). Germline-derived CDR1 and CDR2 are SGHDT and YYEEEE. CDR3 length: 13 residues. V was shortened by 4 bases and J by 6 bases, with 11 bases between the two germline ends. This CDR3 reads CASSREGGQPQHF. CDR3 bases: TGTGCCAGCAGCCGGGAGGGGGGTCAGCCCCAGCATTTT.

This clonotype was seen repeatedly, ten times or more. The chain couples TRBV5-1 to TRBJ2-5; 7 bases map to TRBD1. The CDR3 totals 15 residues. V lost 4 bases to trimming and J lost 2 bases; unmatched junction nucleotides: 8. The germline gives CDR1 SGHRS, CDR2 YFSETQ. CDR3 residues: CASSSRDSPQETQYF. The CDR3 region has the DNA TGCGCCAGCAGCAGCCGGGACAGCCCTCAAGAGACCCAGTACTTC.

This clonotype was seen at least ten times. The V call is TRBV7-8, the J call TRBJ2-5; D may be TRBD2 (6 bases). V was trimmed by 2 bases and J by 2 bases, leaving 21 bases between them. CDR3 size: 18 residues. CDR1 SGHVS and CDR2 FQNEAQ come from the germline V gene. The DNA for the CDR3 is TGTGCCAGCAGCTTACCTGGGACGGGGGATGATACACAAGAGACCCAGTACTTC. Protein: CASSLPGTGDDTQETQYF.

This clonotype was seen more than once but under ten times. This chain uses TRBV20-1 with TRBJ2-1, with 9 bases lining up with TRBD1. This CDR3 has 16 residues. The germline V gene has CDR1 DFQATT and CDR2 SNEGSKA (reference sequence). The junction had 11 bases not matched to a gene; V was cut back by 6 bases and J by 2 bases. The CDR3, as DNA: TGCAGTGCCAGATCGGTAGGGACAGGGACCTACAATGAGCAGTTCTTC. Encoded protein: CSARSVGTGTYNEQFF.

The CDR3 protein is CASSLAGRGEQGYTF. The CDR3 coding sequence is TGTGCCAGCAGTTTAGCAGGTCGGGGGGAACAAGGCTACACCTTC. The genes are TRBV12-3 or TRBV12-4 and TRBJ1-2; TRBD1 might be the D (5 bases). The CDR3 extends over 15 amino acids. The V gene lost 0 bases and the J gene lost 8 bases, with 16 bases spanning the gap.

As for this clonotype: One base away lies a much larger clone, so this may be a sequencing read error. The chain employs TRBV6-4 and TRBJ2-3; TRBD2 aligns across 12 bases. CDR1 is MRHNA, CDR2 SNTAGT, per germline. The CDR3 extends over 15 amino acids. Unmatched junction bases numbered 5, after V lost 5 bases and J lost 5 bases. Written as DNA, the CDR3 is TGTGCCAGCAGTCGACTAGCGGGGGCGAGAGATACGCAGTATTTT. This gives the protein CASSRLAGARDTQYF.

This clonotype was observed many times. This rearrangement joins TRBV7-8 to TRBJ2-5; 7 bases fit TRBD2. The CDR3 covers 14 residues. Germline V gene lookup returns CDR1 SGHVS and CDR2 FQNEAQ. Trimming cost V 2 bases and J 5 bases; bases outside gene matches: 5. This CDR3 is CASSLYVGGETQYF. In DNA form, the CDR3 reads TGTGCCAGCAGCTTATATGTGGGAGGGGAGACCCAGTACTTC.

This clonotype was seen only a few times. V usage is TRBV7-8 and J usage is TRBJ1-2, with D uncertain. The V end was cut by 1 base, the J end by 4 bases, with 16 bases between. CDR3 length equals 16 residues. Germline CDR1 SGHVS, CDR2 FQNEAQ. For the CDR3, the DNA is TGTGCCAGCAGCTTAGGACCGTACGGGGAGGTCTATGGCTACACCTTC. Protein product: CASSLGPYGEVYGYTF.

This clonotype has more than one count but fewer than ten. This rearrangement joins TRBV13 to TRBJ1-5; possible D gene TRBD1, 5 bases. Deletions cut 5 bases from V and 2 bases from J, with 10 bases between. The CDR3 is made up of 14 amino acids. Germline V gene sequence: CDR1 PRHDT, CDR2 FYEKMQ (reference sequence). DNA for the CDR3: TGTGCCAGCAGCCCCGGCAGGGGCAATCAGCCCCAGCATTTT. Its protein is CASSPGRGNQPQHF.

This clonotype has ten or more counts. The chain recombines TRBV10-3 with TRBJ2-2; D is unclear. CDR3 size: 12 residues. Germline CDR1 reads ENHRY; CDR2 reads SYGVKD. Trimming shortened V by 8 bases and J by 4 bases, and 8 bases separated the two germline ends. CDR3 region: CAIGWLTGELFF. CDR3 bases: TGTGCCATCGGATGGCTCACCGGGGAGCTGTTTTTT.

This clonotype appeared many times. V gene TRBV27 combines with J gene TRBJ2-1; 10 positions match TRBD1. The V segment lost 4 bases and the J segment 2 bases; nucleotides outside the gene matches: 2. The V gene's germline CDR1 is MNHEY and CDR2 SMNVEV (reference sequence). The CDR3 extends over 15 amino acids. The CDR3 region is CASSSGTGAYNEQFF. The CDR3 nucleotides are TGTGCCAGCAGTTCCGGGACAGGGGCCTACAATGAGCAGTTCTTC.

This clonotype showed up just a few times. V gene TRBV11-2 combines with J gene TRBJ2-1, with D possibly TRBD2 on 5 matching bases. The CDR3 covers 15 residues. The germline V gene has CDR1 SGHAT and CDR2 FQNNGV. Between the trimmed V and J ends, which lost 0 bases and 5 bases, there was a span of 11 bases. The CDR3 spells CASSLDGHGDNEQFF. In nucleotides, the CDR3 is TGTGCCAGCAGCTTAGACGGTCACGGGGACAATGAGCAGTTCTTC.

The chain carries TRBV5-1 and TRBJ2-1, with TRBD1 matching 7 bases. This CDR3 is 15 amino acids long. CDR1 and CDR2 from the germline V gene are SGHRS and YFSETQ. The ends lost 3 bases at V and 6 bases at J; junction bases unmatched: 9. The CDR3 here is CASSYSGTASNEQFF. DNA of the CDR3: TGCGCCAGCAGCTATTCCGGGACAGCCAGCAATGAGCAGTTCTTC.

CDR3 in DNA: TGTGCCAGCAGCCGCGAGGGTTTCTCCTACAATGAGCAGTTCTTC. It yields the protein CASSREGFSYNEQFF. The chain has TRBV7-2 and TRBJ2-1; D is possibly TRBD2 (5 bases). The CDR3 spans 15 residues. Deletions cut 5 bases from V and 0 bases from J, with 11 bases between. The V gene's germline CDR1 is SGHTA and CDR2 FQGNSA.

This clonotype was counted ten times or more. V is TRBV29-1 and J is TRBJ2-5, with 7 bases fitting TRBD1. The V and J ends lost 3 bases and 1 base, in that order; junction bases with no gene match: 8. Germline CDR1 reads SQVTM; CDR2 reads ANQGSEA. There are 15 residues in the CDR3. The CDR3 DNA is TGCAGCGTTGACCAGGGGGACCAGTCCCAAGAGACCCAGTACTTC. Encoded protein: CSVDQGDQSQETQYF.

This clonotype was observed a handful of times. This chain uses TRBV25-1 with TRBJ2-3; D is perhaps TRBD1 or TRBD2 (5 bases each). V was clipped by 0 bases and J by 2 bases, with 9 bases between them. The CDR3 has 15 amino acids. Germline V gene data show CDR1 as MGHDK and CDR2 as SYGVNS. The CDR3 DNA is TGTGCCAGCAGTGAATATGAGGGGTACACAGATACGCAGTATTTT. Its protein product is CASSEYEGYTDTQYF.

This clonotype has a count of ten or more. This chain links TRBV2 with TRBJ1-4; D not certain. Trimming removed 0 bases from V and 5 bases from J, with 4 bases in between. The CDR3 consists of 13 residues. Germline V gives CDR1 SNHLY, CDR2 FYNNEI. The CDR3 DNA reads as TGTGCCAGCAGTGAAGCGGGGAATGAAAAACTGTTTTTT. Its protein product is CASSEAGNEKLFF.

The chain employs TRBV12-3 or TRBV12-4 and TRBJ2-5; 7 bases match TRBD2. This CDR3 region has 13 residues. V dropped 5 bases and J dropped 4; count of bases not matched to a gene: 4. As DNA, the CDR3 is TGTGCCAGCAGTCATTTAGCGGGAGAGACCCAGTACTTC. As protein: CASSHLAGETQYF.

This clonotype was seen at least ten times. The rearrangement joins TRBV7-8 to TRBJ2-4, with TRBD1 matching 7 bases. Germline-derived CDR1 and CDR2 are SGHVS and FQNEAQ. CDR3 size: 16 residues. The junction had 6 bases not matched to a gene; V was cut back by 4 bases and J by 0 bases. In DNA, the CDR3 is TGTGCCAGCAGCTCGACAGGGTCCCTAGCCAAAAACATTCAGTACTTC. Translating it yields CASSSTGSLAKNIQYF.

This clonotype was seen ten or more times. V usage is TRBV5-6 and J usage is TRBJ2-1, with D unresolved. CDR3 length: 12 residues. The V end lost 2 bases, the J end lost 10 bases, and 10 bases lay between the germline ends. Germline V gene sequence: CDR1 SGHDT, CDR2 YYEEEE. In nucleotides, the CDR3 is TGTGCCAGCAGCTTTGATGGAGTGGAGCAGTTCTTC. Protein product: CASSFDGVEQFF.

This clonotype showed up many times. The V gene is TRBV27, the J gene TRBJ2-7; the D is unclear. The V and J ends lost 8 bases and 0 bases respectively, with 14 bases between them. The CDR3 is 14 residues long. The germline gives CDR1 MNHEY, CDR2 SMNVEV (reference sequence). The CDR3 spells CASSDGPSSYEQYF. CDR3 DNA sequence: TGTGCCAGCTCTGACGGTCCATCCTCCTACGAGCAGTACTTC.